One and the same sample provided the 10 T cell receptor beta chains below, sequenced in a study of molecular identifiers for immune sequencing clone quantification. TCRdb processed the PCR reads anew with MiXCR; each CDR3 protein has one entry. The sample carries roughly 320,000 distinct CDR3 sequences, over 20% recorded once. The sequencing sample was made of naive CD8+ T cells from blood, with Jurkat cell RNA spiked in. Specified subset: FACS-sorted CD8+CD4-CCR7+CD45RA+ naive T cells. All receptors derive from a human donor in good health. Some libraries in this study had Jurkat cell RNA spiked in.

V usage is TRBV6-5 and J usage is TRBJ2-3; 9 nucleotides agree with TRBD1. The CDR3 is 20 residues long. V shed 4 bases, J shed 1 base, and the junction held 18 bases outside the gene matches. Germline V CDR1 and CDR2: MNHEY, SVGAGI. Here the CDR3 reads CASSSNYRDRALVGTDTQYF. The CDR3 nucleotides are TGTGCCAGCAGTTCCAACTACCGGGACAGGGCACTGGTAGGCACAGATACGCAGTATTTT.

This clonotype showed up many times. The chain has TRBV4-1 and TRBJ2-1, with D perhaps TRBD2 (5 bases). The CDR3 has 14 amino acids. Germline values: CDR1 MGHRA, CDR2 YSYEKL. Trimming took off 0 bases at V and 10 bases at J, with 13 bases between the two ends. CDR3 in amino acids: CASSQEGGRREQFF. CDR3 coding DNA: TGCGCCAGCAGCCAAGAAGGAGGCCGACGGGAGCAGTTCTTC.

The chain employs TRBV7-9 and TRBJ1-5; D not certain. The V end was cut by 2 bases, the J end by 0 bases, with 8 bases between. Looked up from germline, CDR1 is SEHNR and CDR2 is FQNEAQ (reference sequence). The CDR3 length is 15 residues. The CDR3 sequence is CASSLNRSSNQPQHF. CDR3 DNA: TGTGCCAGCAGCTTAAACAGATCTAGCAATCAGCCCCAGCATTTT.

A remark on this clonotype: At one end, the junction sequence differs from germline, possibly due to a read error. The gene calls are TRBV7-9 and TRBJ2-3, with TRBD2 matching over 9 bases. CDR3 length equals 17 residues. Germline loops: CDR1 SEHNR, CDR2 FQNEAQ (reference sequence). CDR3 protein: CASSLATASGNTDTQYF. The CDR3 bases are TGTGCCAGCAGCTTAGCGACTGCTAGCGGGAACACAGATACACAGTATTTT.

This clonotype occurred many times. CDR3 sequence: CASSPGDTSTDTQYF. The CDR3, as DNA: TGTGCCAGCAGCCCTGGAGACACCAGCACAGATACGCAGTATTTT. The chain carries TRBV7-2 and TRBJ2-3, with D unresolved. With 5 bases removed from V and 0 bases from J, the gap between germline ends came to 12 bases. CDR1 and CDR2 (germline): SGHTA, FQGNSA. The CDR3 covers 15 residues.

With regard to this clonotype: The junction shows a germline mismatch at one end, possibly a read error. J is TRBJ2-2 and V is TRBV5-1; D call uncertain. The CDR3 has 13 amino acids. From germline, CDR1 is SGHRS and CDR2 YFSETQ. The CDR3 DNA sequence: TGCGCCAGCAGCTTATTGAACACCAGGGAGCTGTTTTTT. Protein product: CASSLLNTRELFF.

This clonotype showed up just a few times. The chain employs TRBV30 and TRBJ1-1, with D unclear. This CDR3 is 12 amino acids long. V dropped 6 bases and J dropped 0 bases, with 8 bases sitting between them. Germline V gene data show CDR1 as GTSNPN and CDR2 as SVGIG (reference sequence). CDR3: CACLTVNTEAFF. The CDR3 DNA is TGTGCCTGCCTAACAGTGAACACTGAAGCTTTCTTT.

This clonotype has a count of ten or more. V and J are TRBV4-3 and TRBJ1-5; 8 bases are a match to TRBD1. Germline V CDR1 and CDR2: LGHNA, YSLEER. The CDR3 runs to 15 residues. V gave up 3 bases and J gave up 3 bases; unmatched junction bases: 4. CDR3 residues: CASSQGTGFNQPQHF. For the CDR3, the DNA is TGCGCCAGCAGCCAGGGGACAGGCTTCAATCAGCCCCAGCATTTT.

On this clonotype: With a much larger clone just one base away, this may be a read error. The CDR3 nucleotides are TGCAGCGTGTCTAGCGGGACAGCAGATACGCAGTATTTT. Its translation is CSVSSGTADTQYF. The chain recombines TRBV29-1 with TRBJ2-3, with 9 bases aligning to TRBD2. The CDR3 covers 13 residues. Germline V CDR1 and CDR2: SQVTM, ANQGSEA. J gave up 4 bases and V 6 bases, and 5 bases lay outside the gene matches.

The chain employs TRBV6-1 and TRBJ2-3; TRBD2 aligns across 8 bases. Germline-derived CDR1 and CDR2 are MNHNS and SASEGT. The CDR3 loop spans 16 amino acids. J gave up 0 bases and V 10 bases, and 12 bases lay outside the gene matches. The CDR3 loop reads CATLVNIAGSTDTQYF. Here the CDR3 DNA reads TGTGCCACCCTAGTGAACATAGCGGGGAGCACAGATACGCAGTATTTT.